A few counts support the clone carrying this TCR beta chain. This entry is derived from a study of T-cell memory formation after mild COVID-19. Germline lookup yields CDR1 GTSNPN and CDR2 SVGIG (reference sequence). The CDR3 loop spans 16 amino acids. Trimming removed 1 base at V and 2 bases at J, with 18 bases between. TCRdb used MiXCR to reprocess the 5' RACE reads, holding one entry per CDR3 protein. This sample carries 100,000 to 150,000 distinct CDR3 sequences, approximately 6.3% of them seen once, and the ten largest clones take 2.2%. Sample: PBMCs or a T cell subset sorted from them (not recorded which). J is TRBJ2-7 and V is TRBV30; D is possibly TRBD2 (5 bases). The sequence derives from an adult woman who had mild COVID-19 (a few samples of this study predate the infection). Cell type and time point are not known. In DNA form, the CDR3 reads TGTGCCTGGAGTGCCCTCCTGACAAAACTAGCCTACGAGCAGTACTTC. Its protein product is CAWSALLTKLAYEQYF.